Sequencing of this T cell receptor (beta chain) was carried out in a study of shared clonotypes between healthy human individuals. Repertoires were generated with immunoSEQ multiplex PCR, while TCRdb's copy carries only in-frame clones and drops some. This sample has 2 million or so clones; about 95% occur once, and the top ten carry 0.85% to 1.2%. As defined, naive CD8 cells were CD45RO-negative and positively selected for CCR7, with terminally differentiated effector memory CD45RA+ cells excluded. The table lists this clone with a count of one. The sample carries other DNA sequences with the same CDR3. The CDR3 is 12 amino acids. Germline loops: CDR1 SEHNR, CDR2 FQNEAQ (reference sequence). Trimming pared 5 bases from V and 4 bases from J, leaving 8 bases between.

The clonotype originates from a man aged 18 to 30 in good health. The chain employs TRBV7-9 and TRBJ1-1, with a possible D match to TRBD1 (5 bases). The sample taken for sequencing was naive CD8+ T cells sorted from blood. CDR3: CASSPGLTEAFF. CDR3 nucleotide sequence: TGTGCCAGCAGCCCAGGGCTCACTGAAGCTTTCTTT. Combining the CDR3 with reference TRBV7-9 and TRBJ1-1 gives the whole variable domain DTGVSQNPRHKITKRGQNVTFRCDPISEHNRLYWYRQTLGQGPEFLTYFQNEAQLEKSRLLSDRFSAERPKGSFSTLEIQRTEQGDSAMYLCASSPGLTEAFFGQGTRLTVV.